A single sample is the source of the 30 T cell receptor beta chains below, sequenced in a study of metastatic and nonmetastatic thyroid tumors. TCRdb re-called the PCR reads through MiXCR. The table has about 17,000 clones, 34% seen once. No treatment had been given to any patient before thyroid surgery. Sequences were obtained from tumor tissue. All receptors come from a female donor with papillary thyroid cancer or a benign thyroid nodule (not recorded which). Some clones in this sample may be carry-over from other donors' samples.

CDR3 nucleotides: TGTGCCAGCAGTTTAGGGGGGGCTTTGAACACTGAAGCTTTCTTT. Residues: CASSLGGALNTEAFF. The rearrangement joins TRBV27 to TRBJ1-1, with D perhaps matching TRBD1 (6 bases). The V end lost 2 bases, the J end lost 0 bases, and 10 bases lay between the germline ends. The germline gives CDR1 MNHEY, CDR2 SMNVEV (reference sequence). There are 15 residues in the CDR3.

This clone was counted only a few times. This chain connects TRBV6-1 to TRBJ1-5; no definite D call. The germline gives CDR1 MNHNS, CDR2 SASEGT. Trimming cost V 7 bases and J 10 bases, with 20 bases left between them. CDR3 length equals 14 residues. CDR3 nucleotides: TGTGCCAGCAACCTCACACGGGCTCGGGATCCCCAGCATTTT. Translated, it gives CASNLTRARDPQHF.

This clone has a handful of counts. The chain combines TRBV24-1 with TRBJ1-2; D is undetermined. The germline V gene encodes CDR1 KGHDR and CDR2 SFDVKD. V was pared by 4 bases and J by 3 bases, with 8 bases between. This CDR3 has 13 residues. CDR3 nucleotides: TGTGCCACCAGTGAAGACGGTGACTATGGCTACACCTTC. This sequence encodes CATSEDGDYGYTF.

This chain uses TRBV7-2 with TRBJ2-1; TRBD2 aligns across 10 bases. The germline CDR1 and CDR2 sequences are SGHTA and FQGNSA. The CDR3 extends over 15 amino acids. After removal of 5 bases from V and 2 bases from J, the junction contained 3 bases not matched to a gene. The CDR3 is CASSISGGTYNEQFF. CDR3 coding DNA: TGTGCCAGCAGCATTAGCGGGGGGACCTACAATGAGCAGTTCTTC.

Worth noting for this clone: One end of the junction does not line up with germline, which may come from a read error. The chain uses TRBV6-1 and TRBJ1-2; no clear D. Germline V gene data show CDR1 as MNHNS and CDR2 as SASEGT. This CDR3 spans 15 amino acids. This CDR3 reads CPSSEYAHDSSGYTF. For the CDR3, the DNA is TGTCCCAGCAGTGAATACGCGCACGATTCCTCTGGCTACACCTTC.

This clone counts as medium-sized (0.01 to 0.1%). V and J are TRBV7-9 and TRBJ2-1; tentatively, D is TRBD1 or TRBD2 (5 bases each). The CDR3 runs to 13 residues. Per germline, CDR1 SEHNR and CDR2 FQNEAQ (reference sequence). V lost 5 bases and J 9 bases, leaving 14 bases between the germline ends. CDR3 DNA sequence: TGTGCCAGCAGCCTTGAGGGGCTCGGTGAGCAGTTCTTC. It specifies CASSLEGLGEQFF. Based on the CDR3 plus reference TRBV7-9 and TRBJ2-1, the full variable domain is DTGVSQNPRHKITKRGQNVTFRCDPISEHNRLYWYRQTLGQGPEFLTYFQNEAQLEKSRLLSDRFSAERPKGSFSTLEIQRTEQGDSAMYLCASSLEGLGEQFFGPGTRLTVL.

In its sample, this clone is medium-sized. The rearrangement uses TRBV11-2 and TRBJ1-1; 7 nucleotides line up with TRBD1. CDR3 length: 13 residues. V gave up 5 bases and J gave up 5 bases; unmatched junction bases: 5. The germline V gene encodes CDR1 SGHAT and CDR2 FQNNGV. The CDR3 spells CASSATGVTEAFF. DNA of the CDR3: TGTGCCAGCAGCGCCACAGGGGTGACTGAAGCTTTCTTT.

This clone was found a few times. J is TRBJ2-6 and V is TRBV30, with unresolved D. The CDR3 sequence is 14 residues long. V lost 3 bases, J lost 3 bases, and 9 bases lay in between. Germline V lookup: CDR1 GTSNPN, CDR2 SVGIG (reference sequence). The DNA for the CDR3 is TGTGCCTGGAGCATCCTGCTTGGGGCCAACGTCCTGACTTTC. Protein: CAWSILLGANVLTF.

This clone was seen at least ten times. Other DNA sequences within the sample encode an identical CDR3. CDR3 in DNA: TGCGCCAGCAGTTCCACTCCGGGGGCTGGAGGAAACACCATATATTTT. Encoded protein: CASSSTPGAGGNTIYF. The J gene is TRBJ1-3, the V gene TRBV5-1, with a tentative D call TRBD1 (6 bases). V was clipped by 5 bases and J by 4 bases, with 19 bases between them. The CDR3 runs to 16 residues. Looked up from germline, CDR1 is SGHRS and CDR2 is YFSETQ.

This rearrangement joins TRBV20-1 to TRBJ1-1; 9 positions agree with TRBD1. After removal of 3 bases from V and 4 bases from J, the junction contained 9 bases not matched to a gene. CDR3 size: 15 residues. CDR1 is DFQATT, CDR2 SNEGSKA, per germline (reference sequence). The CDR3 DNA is TGCAGTGCTAGGAAGGACAGGGGCCGGGGCACTGAAGCTTTCTTT. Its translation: CSARKDRGRGTEAFF.

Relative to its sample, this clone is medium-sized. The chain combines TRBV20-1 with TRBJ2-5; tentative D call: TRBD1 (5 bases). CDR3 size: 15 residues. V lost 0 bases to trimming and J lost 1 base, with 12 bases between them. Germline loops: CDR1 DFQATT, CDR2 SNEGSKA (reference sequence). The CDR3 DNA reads TGCAGTGCTAGAGATGGGCAGGGCCTCCAAGAGACCCAGTACTTC. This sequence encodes CSARDGQGLQETQYF.

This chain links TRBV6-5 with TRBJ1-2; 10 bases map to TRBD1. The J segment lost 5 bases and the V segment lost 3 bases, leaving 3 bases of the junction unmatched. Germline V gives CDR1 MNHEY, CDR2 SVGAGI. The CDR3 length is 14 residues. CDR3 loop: CASSYGTGEYGYTF. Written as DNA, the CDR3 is TGTGCCAGCAGTTATGGGACAGGGGAGTATGGCTACACCTTC.

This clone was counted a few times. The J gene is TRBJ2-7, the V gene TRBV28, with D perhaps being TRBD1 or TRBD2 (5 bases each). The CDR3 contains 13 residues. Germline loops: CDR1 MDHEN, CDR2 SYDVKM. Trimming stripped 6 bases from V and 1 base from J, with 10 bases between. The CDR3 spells CASSLGESYEQYF. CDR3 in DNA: TGTGCCAGCAGCCTGGGGGAATCCTACGAGCAGTACTTC.

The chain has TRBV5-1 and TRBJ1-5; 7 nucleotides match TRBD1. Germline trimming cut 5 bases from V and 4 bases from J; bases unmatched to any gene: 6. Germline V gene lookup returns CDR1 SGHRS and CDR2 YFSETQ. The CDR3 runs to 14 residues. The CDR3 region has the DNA TGCGCCAGCAGTTCCGGGACAGATAATCAGCCCCAGCATTTT. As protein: CASSSGTDNQPQHF.

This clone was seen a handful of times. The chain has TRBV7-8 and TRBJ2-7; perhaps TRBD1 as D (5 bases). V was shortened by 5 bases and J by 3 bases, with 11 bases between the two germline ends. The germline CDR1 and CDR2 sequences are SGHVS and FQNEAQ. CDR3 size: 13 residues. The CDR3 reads CASSPRAVYEQYF. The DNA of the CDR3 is TGTGCCAGCAGCCCCAGGGCCGTCTACGAGCAGTACTTC.

CDR3 coding DNA: TGCGCCAGCAGTTCGACAGGGCGGGAGACCCAGTACTTC. Amino acids: CASSSTGRETQYF. This chain connects TRBV4-1 to TRBJ2-5; 7 nucleotides agree with TRBD1. V shed 6 bases and J 5 bases; nucleotides not matched to a gene: 6. This CDR3 is built from 13 residues. Germline V CDR1 and CDR2: MGHRA, YSYEKL.

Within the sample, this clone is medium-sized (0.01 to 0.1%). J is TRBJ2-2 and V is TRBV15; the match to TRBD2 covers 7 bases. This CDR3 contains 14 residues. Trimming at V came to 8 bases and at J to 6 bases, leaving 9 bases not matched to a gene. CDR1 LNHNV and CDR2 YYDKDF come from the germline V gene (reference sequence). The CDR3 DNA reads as TGTGCCACCGCCCCGGGAGGAGGGGCCGGGGAGCTGTTTTTT. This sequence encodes CATAPGGGAGELFF.

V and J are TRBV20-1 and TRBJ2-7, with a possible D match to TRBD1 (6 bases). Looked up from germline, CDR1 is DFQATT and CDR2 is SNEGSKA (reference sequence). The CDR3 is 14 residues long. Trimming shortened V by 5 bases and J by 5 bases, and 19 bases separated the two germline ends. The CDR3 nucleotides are TGCAGTGCTCCCGAAGGGGGACCAAAAAACGAGCAGTACTTC. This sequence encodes CSAPEGGPKNEQYF.

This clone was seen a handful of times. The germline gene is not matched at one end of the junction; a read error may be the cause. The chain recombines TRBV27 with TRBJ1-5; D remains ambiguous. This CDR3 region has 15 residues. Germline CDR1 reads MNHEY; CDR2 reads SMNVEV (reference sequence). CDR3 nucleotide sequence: TGTGCCAGCAGTTTGATGGGGTATAGCAATCAGGCCCAGCATTTT. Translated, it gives CASSLMGYSNQAQHF.

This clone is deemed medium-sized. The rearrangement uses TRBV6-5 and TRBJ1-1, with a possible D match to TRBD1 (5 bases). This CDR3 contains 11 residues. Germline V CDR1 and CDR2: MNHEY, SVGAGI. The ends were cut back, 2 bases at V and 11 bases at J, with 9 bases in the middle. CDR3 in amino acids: CASSYGAGAFF. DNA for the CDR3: TGTGCCAGCAGTTACGGGGCGGGGGCTTTCTTT.

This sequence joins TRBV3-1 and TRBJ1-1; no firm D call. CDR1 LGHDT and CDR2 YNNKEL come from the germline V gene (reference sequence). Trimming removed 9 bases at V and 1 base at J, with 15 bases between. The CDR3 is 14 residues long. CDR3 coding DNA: TGTGCCAGTAGCTCTTGGGAGGGGAACACTGAAGCTTTCTTT. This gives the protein CASSSWEGNTEAFF.

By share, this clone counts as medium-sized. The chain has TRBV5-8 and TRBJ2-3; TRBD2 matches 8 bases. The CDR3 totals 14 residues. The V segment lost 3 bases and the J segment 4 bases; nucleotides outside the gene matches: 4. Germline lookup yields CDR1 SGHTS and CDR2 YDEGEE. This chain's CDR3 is CASSSSGGADTQYF. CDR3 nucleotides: TGTGCCAGCAGCTCAAGCGGGGGTGCAGATACGCAGTATTTT.

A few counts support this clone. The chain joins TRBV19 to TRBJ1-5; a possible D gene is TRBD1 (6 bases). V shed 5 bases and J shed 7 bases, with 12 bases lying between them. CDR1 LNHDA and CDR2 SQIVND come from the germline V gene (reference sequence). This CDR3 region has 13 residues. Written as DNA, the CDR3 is TGTGCCAGTAGTGAGGGGGGCCGACAGCCCCAGCATTTT. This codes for CASSEGGRQPQHF.

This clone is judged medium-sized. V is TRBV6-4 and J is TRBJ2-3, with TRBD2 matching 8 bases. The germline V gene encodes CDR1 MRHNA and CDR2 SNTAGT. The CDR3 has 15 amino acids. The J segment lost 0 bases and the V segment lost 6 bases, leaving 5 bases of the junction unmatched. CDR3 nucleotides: TGTGCCAGCAGAGAGCGGGAGTCGAGCACAGATACGCAGTATTTT. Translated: CASRERESSTDTQYF.

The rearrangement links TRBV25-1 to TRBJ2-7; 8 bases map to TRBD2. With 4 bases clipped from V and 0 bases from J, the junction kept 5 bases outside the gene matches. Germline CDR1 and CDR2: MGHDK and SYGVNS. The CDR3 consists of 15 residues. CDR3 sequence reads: CASSAPGGLSYEQYF. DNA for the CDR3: TGTGCCAGCAGTGCCCCGGGGGGGCTCTCCTACGAGCAGTACTTC.

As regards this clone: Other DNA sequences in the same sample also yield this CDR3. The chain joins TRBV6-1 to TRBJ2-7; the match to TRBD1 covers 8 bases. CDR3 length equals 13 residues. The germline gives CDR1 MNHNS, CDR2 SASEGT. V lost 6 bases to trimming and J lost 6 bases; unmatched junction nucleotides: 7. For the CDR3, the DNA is TGTGCCAGCAGCGGACAGGGTGCGGGCGAGCAGTACTTC. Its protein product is CASSGQGAGEQYF.

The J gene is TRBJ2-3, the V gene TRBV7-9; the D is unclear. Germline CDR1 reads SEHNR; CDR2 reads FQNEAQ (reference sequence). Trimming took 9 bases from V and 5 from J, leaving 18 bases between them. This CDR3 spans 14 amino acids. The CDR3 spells CARRLDTSGDTQYF. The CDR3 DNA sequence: TGTGCCAGAAGATTAGACACCTCAGGAGATACGCAGTATTTT.

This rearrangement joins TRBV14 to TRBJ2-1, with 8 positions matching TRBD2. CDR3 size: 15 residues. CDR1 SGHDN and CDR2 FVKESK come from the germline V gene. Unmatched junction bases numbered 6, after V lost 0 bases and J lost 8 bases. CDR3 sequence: CASSQEEREFDEQFF. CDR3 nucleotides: TGTGCCAGCAGCCAAGAGGAGCGGGAGTTCGATGAGCAGTTCTTC.

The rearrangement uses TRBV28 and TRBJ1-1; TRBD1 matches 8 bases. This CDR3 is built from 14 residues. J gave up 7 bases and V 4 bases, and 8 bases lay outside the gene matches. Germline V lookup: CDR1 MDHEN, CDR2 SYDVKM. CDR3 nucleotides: TGTGCCAGCAGTTCAGGACAGGGCACTGATGAAGCTTTCTTT. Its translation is CASSSGQGTDEAFF.

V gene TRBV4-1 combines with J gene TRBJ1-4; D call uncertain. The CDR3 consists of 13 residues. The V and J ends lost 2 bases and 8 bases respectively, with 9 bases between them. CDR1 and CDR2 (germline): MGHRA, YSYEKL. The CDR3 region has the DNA TGCGCCAGCAGCCAAACCCTGGGGGAAAAACTGTTTTTT. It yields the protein CASSQTLGEKLFF.